Listed below are T cell receptor beta chains from one sample, sequenced in a study of T cells in Graves' hyperthyroidism and ophthalmopathy. Via MiXCR, TCRdb re-called the multiplex PCR reads, giving one row per CDR3 protein. The table records hundreds of thousands of distinct CDR3 sequences, about 24% of them present only once. Sequences were obtained from blood. Receptors were obtained from a woman under 40 with Graves' ophthalmopathy. Each CDR3 is given with its conserved first and last residue. The D gene is left open where the match is weak. For some rows the clone size is stated as once, few or many, or as a class when expanded; others skip it.

d_gene: .
j_gene: TRBJ1-1
v_gene: TRBV6-1
abundance: few
CDR3nt: TGTGCCAGCAGGTTCCTGGGGGCCCAAGGGGCTGAAGCTTTCTTT
CDR3aa: CASRFLGAQGAEAFF

d_gene: .
j_gene: TRBJ1-5
v_gene: TRBV12-3/TRBV12-4
abundance: .
CDR3nt: TGTGCCAGCAGTTTAGTATTCAGGGCAGGGGCTTTCGATCAGCCCCAGCATTTT
CDR3aa: CASSLVFRAGAFDQPQHF

d_gene: TRBD2
j_gene: TRBJ2-5
v_gene: TRBV2
abundance: many
CDR3nt: TGTGCCAGCAGTGCCCTTGGGGGGGAAGAGACCCAGTACTTC
CDR3aa: CASSALGGEETQYF

d_gene: .
j_gene: TRBJ1-1
v_gene: TRBV12-3/TRBV12-4
abundance: .
CDR3nt: TGTGCCAGCAGTCCTGAAGGGTACGGGAACACTGAAGCTTTCTTT
CDR3aa: CASSPEGYGNTEAFF

d_gene: .
j_gene: TRBJ2-2
v_gene: TRBV30
abundance: many
CDR3nt: TGTGCCTGGAGTATAGGTGGGGCCGGGGAGCTGTTTTTT
CDR3aa: CAWSIGGAGELFF

d_gene: .
j_gene: TRBJ2-2
v_gene: TRBV12-3/TRBV12-4
abundance: many
CDR3nt: TGTGCCAGCAGTTTGTCGGCGGTTCGAGGGGAGCTGTTTTTT
CDR3aa: CASSLSAVRGELFF

d_gene: .
j_gene: TRBJ2-5
v_gene: TRBV6-1
abundance: .
CDR3nt: TGTGCCAGCAGTGGGCGGCGAGAAGAGACCCAGTACTTC
CDR3aa: CASSGRREETQYF

d_gene: .
j_gene: TRBJ1-2
v_gene: TRBV6-1
abundance: few
CDR3nt: TGTGCCAGCAGTGACCCCGGCAGGGCGGAGGGCTACACCTTC
CDR3aa: CASSDPGRAEGYTF

d_gene: .
j_gene: TRBJ1-3
v_gene: TRBV10-3
abundance: .
CDR3nt: TGTGCCATCAGAGAGGACAGAACTGGAAACACCATATATTTT
CDR3aa: CAIREDRTGNTIYF

d_gene: .
j_gene: TRBJ2-2
v_gene: TRBV7-2
abundance: .
CDR3nt: TGTGCCAGCAGCTTCCTCACAGTAACCGGGGAGCTGTTTTTT
CDR3aa: CASSFLTVTGELFF

d_gene: .
j_gene: TRBJ2-7
v_gene: TRBV20-1
abundance: .
CDR3nt: TGCAGTGCTAGCAAGCCAGGGCGATCCTACGAGCAGTACTTC
CDR3aa: CSASKPGRSYEQYF

d_gene: .
j_gene: TRBJ2-5
v_gene: TRBV5-1
abundance: few
CDR3nt: TGCGCCAGCAGCTTGGGGGCCGTTAAGGAGACCCAGTACTTC
CDR3aa: CASSLGAVKETQYF

d_gene: .
j_gene: TRBJ1-6
v_gene: TRBV28
abundance: many
CDR3nt: TGTGCCAGCAGCCTCCGGGGAGGATCTAATTCACCCCTCCACTTT
CDR3aa: CASSLRGGSNSPLHF

d_gene: TRBD1
j_gene: TRBJ1-5
v_gene: TRBV20-1
abundance: many
CDR3nt: TGCAGTGCTAGCTCCTACGGGACAGGGACTCCCTTTAGCAATCAGCCCCAGCATTTT
CDR3aa: CSASSYGTGTPFSNQPQHF

d_gene: .
j_gene: TRBJ1-3
v_gene: TRBV20-1
abundance: many
CDR3nt: TGCAGTGCTCAACAGACTTCTGGAAACACCATATATTTT
CDR3aa: CSAQQTSGNTIYF

d_gene: .
j_gene: TRBJ1-3
v_gene: TRBV2
abundance: many
CDR3nt: TGTGCCAGCAGTGAAGATTGGGTTTCGGGAAACACCATATATTTT
CDR3aa: CASSEDWVSGNTIYF

d_gene: .
j_gene: TRBJ2-5
v_gene: TRBV30
abundance: .
CDR3nt: TGTGCCTGGAGTCACAGGGTAGGAGAGACCCAGTACTTC
CDR3aa: CAWSHRVGETQYF

d_gene: .
j_gene: TRBJ2-5
v_gene: TRBV7-2
abundance: many
CDR3nt: TGTGCCAGCAGCTTAGTCCCGGGGGAGGAGACCCAGTACTTC
CDR3aa: CASSLVPGEETQYF

d_gene: TRBD1
j_gene: TRBJ1-1
v_gene: TRBV6-1
abundance: .
CDR3nt: TGTGCCAGCACTACCCGGTGGGGGACAGGGATGACTGAAGCTTTCTTT
CDR3aa: CASTTRWGTGMTEAFF

d_gene: .
j_gene: TRBJ1-5
v_gene: TRBV28
abundance: .
CDR3nt: TGTGCCAGCAGTACTAAAACAGGGCTCAATCAGCCCCAGCATTTT
CDR3aa: CASSTKTGLNQPQHF

d_gene: .
j_gene: TRBJ2-2
v_gene: TRBV30
abundance: .
CDR3nt: TGTGCCTGGAGCGACAGCGGGGGGGAGCTGTTTTTT
CDR3aa: CAWSDSGGELFF

d_gene: TRBD2
j_gene: TRBJ2-7
v_gene: TRBV12-3/TRBV12-4
abundance: many
CDR3nt: TGTGCCAGCAGCCTAGCGGGTCCAGGGTACGAGCAGTACTTC
CDR3aa: CASSLAGPGYEQYF

d_gene: .
j_gene: TRBJ1-1
v_gene: TRBV19
abundance: many
CDR3nt: TGTGCCAGTAGTATATTGGGTACAGCTAACACTGAAGCTTTCTTT
CDR3aa: CASSILGTANTEAFF

d_gene: .
j_gene: TRBJ1-3
v_gene: TRBV14
abundance: few
CDR3nt: TGTGCCAGCAGCCCCGGACTCTCCTCTGGAAACACCATATATTTT
CDR3aa: CASSPGLSSGNTIYF

d_gene: .
j_gene: TRBJ2-7
v_gene: TRBV11-2
abundance: many
CDR3nt: TGTGCCAGCAGCTTAAAAAACGGTCAGGGGACGTACGAGCAGTACTTC
CDR3aa: CASSLKNGQGTYEQYF

d_gene: .
j_gene: TRBJ1-5
v_gene: TRBV4-3
abundance: few
CDR3nt: TGCGCCAGCAGCCAAGGTTCAGGGAGTAATCAGCCCCAGCATTTT
CDR3aa: CASSQGSGSNQPQHF

d_gene: TRBD1
j_gene: TRBJ1-1
v_gene: TRBV3-1
abundance: .
CDR3nt: TGTGCCAGCAGCCTCGACAGGGGCCCTGAAGCTTTCTTT
CDR3aa: CASSLDRGPEAFF

d_gene: TRBD1
j_gene: TRBJ2-2
v_gene: TRBV15
abundance: few
CDR3nt: TGTGCCACCAGCACCGGACAGGGCCGGACCGGGGAGCTGTTTTTT
CDR3aa: CATSTGQGRTGELFF

d_gene: .
j_gene: TRBJ2-2
v_gene: TRBV6-5
abundance: many
CDR3nt: TGTGCCAGCAGTTCCGCGGGACCGATCACCGGGGAGCTGTTTTTT
CDR3aa: CASSSAGPITGELFF

d_gene: .
j_gene: TRBJ1-2
v_gene: TRBV18
abundance: few
CDR3nt: TGTGCCAGCTCACCACGTATGCGCAGGGAAGTCGATGGCTACACCTTC
CDR3aa: CASSPRMRREVDGYTF

d_gene: .
j_gene: TRBJ1-6
v_gene: TRBV6-1
abundance: few
CDR3nt: TGTGCCAGCAGTACATTTTACTACCGGGACGATAATTCACCCCTCCACTTT
CDR3aa: CASSTFYYRDDNSPLHF